This T cell receptor beta chain was sequenced in a study of blood T cell repertoires in COVID-19. Study as a whole: PBMCs, B-cell-depleted T cells, or T cells provided the cDNA or gDNA that made up the material.

This CDR3 contains 14 residues. V shed 7 bases and J shed 0 bases, with 10 bases lying between them. Germline V CDR1 and CDR2: LNHDA, SQIVND (reference sequence). This clone was observed once. TCRdb's copy holds only in-frame clones and misses some; the assay was immunoSEQ multiplex PCR. The data contain 150,000 to 200,000 clones, roughly 83% of them singletons. The sample was peripheral blood. The source is a woman older than 75 with active or convalescent COVID-19. V usage is TRBV19 and J usage is TRBJ1-5; D possibly corresponds to TRBD1 (5 bases). In nucleotides, the CDR3 is TGTGCCAGTACCAGGGTTTATAGCAATCAGCCCCAGCATTTT. Translating gives CASTRVYSNQPQHF.